This T cell receptor (beta chain) was recorded in a study of blood T cell repertoires in COVID-19. Original handling: Amplifying reference gene primers gave estimates of nucleated cell counts. Libraries were prepared by immunoSEQ multiplex PCR; TCRdb keeps only in-frame clonotypes and omits some of them. V and J calls and clone size are copied from that table; D and trimming were computed from the DNA. The data contain approximately 320,000 clones, about 92% of them singletons. CDR1 and CDR2 (germline): SGHRS, YFSETQ. The CDR3 runs to 15 residues. The V and J ends lost 1 base and 3 bases respectively, with 10 bases between them. The age range of participants was about 18 to 90 years, with residence in around 22 US areas. Recovery meant two consecutive negative NP/OP PCR tests, professional clearance, or resolved symptoms.

The chain has TRBV5-1 and TRBJ2-2; D possibly corresponds to TRBD1 (6 bases). Source material: PBMCs or T cells enriched from blood (not recorded which). The receptor's source is a man between 60 and 75 years old who had recovered from COVID-19. DNA for the CDR3: TGCGCCAGCAGCTTGACAGGGCCGGACACCGGGGAGCTGTTTTTT. Translation gives CASSLTGPDTGELFF.